This T cell receptor (beta chain) came from a study of human T cells and chemical hapten exposure. TCRdb analysed the RACE reads with MiXCR anew, one entry per CDR3 protein. Found here are some 78,000 distinct CDR3 sequences, 7% to 9% of them singletons; the top ten hold over 1.5%. CDR3 length equals 12 residues. The germline CDR1 and CDR2 sequences are SQVTM and ANQGSEA. V shed 7 bases and J shed 5 bases, with 12 bases lying between them. As to time point: healthy volunteer bleed at 6 weeks. The authors' total RNA extraction used unfractionated whole blood. The receptor's source is a male donor in good health. Some clones in this sample may be carry-over from other donors' samples. This chain uses TRBV29-1 with TRBJ2-1, with D perhaps TRBD1 (7 bases). The sequencing sample was made of whole blood. The CDR3 DNA is TGCAGCGGGAGGGACAGTAACAATGAGCAGTTCTTC. As protein: CSGRDSNNEQFF.